This T cell receptor beta chain was found in a study of human T cells and chemical hapten exposure. The time point here: pre-sensitization, week 0. The treatment is: therapeutic diphenylcyclopropenone sensitization with weekly scalp DPC. MiXCR, run by TCRdb on the RACE reads, gives a single entry per CDR3 protein. Here the sample spans 350,000 to 450,000 distinct CDR3 sequences, 4.5% to 5.5% being singletons. The CDR3 loop spans 14 amino acids. V lost 4 bases and J lost 5, with 13 bases in between. The germline gives CDR1 WSHSY, CDR2 SAAADI. There are a few counts of this clonotype. This specimen consisted of whole blood, obtained in connection with sensitization to the hapten diphenylcyclopropenone (DPC). The TCR comes from a woman aged 50 to 65 with alopecia areata. Some clones in this sample may be carry-over from other donors' samples. The chain uses TRBV10-2 and TRBJ2-3; D is tentatively TRBD1 or TRBD2 (6 bases each). CDR3 residues: CASSGWGAGDTQYF. For the CDR3, the DNA is TGCGCCAGCAGTGGTTGGGGGGCAGGAGATACGCAGTATTTT.